The rows below give T cell receptor beta chains drawn from one sample of a study of technical replicates of blood from several donors. The data were produced by immunoSEQ multiplex PCR, yet TCRdb's version contains in-frame clones alone and is incomplete. The sample consists of approximately 13,000 clones, roughly 84% of them appearing once. The source material was PBMCs. The receptors were sampled from a human donor in good health. Each CDR3 is given with its conserved first and last residue. A D gene is named only where the DNA matches it firmly. Only some rows state a clone size, as once, few, many or a class for expanded clones.

j_call,clone_size,v_call,d_call,cdr3_nt,cdr3_aa
TRBJ2-2,NA,TRBV30,NA,TGTGCCTGGAGTAGGAGAATTACCGGGGAGCTGTTTTTT,CAWSRRITGELFF
TRBJ2-1,once,TRBV9,TRBD2,TGTGCCAGCAGCGTGTCTAGCGGGAGGACCTACAATGAGCAGTTCTTC,CASSVSSGRTYNEQFF
TRBJ2-7,NA,TRBV5-1,NA,TGCGCCAGCAACTTAAACTCAGGGATCTCCTACGAGCAGTACTTC,CASNLNSGISYEQYF
TRBJ2-3,NA,TRBV4-2,NA,TGTGCCAGCAGCCAAGGGGAGGGCACAGATACGCAGTATTTT,CASSQGEGTDTQYF
TRBJ1-1,NA,TRBV7-2,NA,TGTGCCAGCAGCTTCCGGGGTTCCCCTGAAGCTTTCTTT,CASSFRGSPEAFF
TRBJ1-1,NA,TRBV5-1,NA,TGCGCCAGCAGCTTCGGACAGCTTACGAACACTGAAGCTTTCTTT,CASSFGQLTNTEAFF
TRBJ2-3,NA,TRBV5-1,TRBD2,TGCGCCAGCAGCTTGGGACTAGCGGATACGCAGTATTTT,CASSLGLADTQYF
TRBJ1-5,NA,TRBV2,TRBD1,TGTGCCAGCAGTTCCAACCGGGACAGAGAGAATCAGCCCCAGCATTTT,CASSSNRDRENQPQHF
TRBJ1-5,NA,TRBV7-2,NA,TGTGCCAGCAGCCGGAACGGAGATCAGCCCCAGCATTTT,CASSRNGDQPQHF
TRBJ2-1,once,TRBV18,TRBD2,TGTGCCAGCTCACCACCGGGACTAGCGGGGGGCAATGAGCAGTTCTTC,CASSPPGLAGGNEQFF
TRBJ2-7,NA,TRBV28,NA,TGTGCCAGCAGCAGCCCCCAGGGGACCTACGAGCAGTACTTC,CASSSPQGTYEQYF
TRBJ2-3,NA,TRBV2,TRBD1,TGTGCCAGCAGTGTCGGACAGGGAGTGGATACGCAGTATTTT,CASSVGQGVDTQYF
TRBJ2-3,NA,TRBV5-1,TRBD2,TGCGCCAGCAGCTTGGACGGGGGGACTAGCGGGAGGACAGATACGCAGTATTTT,CASSLDGGTSGRTDTQYF
TRBJ2-7,NA,TRBV4-2,NA,TGTGCCAGCAGCCAAGATCGGAGGGAGCAGTACTTC,CASSQDRREQYF
TRBJ2-1,NA,TRBV6-1,TRBD2,TGTGCCAGCAGTGACATTGACAGGGCGGTAGCGGGAGAGCTGCACAATGAGCAGTTCTTC,CASSDIDRAVAGELHNEQFF
TRBJ2-1,few,TRBV7-8,NA,TGTGCCAGCAGCTTTAGTTCCTACAATGAGCAGTTCTTC,CASSFSSYNEQFF
TRBJ1-2,NA,TRBV9,TRBD1,TGTGCCAGCAGCGTAGATGACGGGACAGGGCGGTATGGCTACACCTTC,CASSVDDGTGRYGYTF
TRBJ2-5,NA,TRBV7-6,NA,TGTGCCAGCAGCTTACAGGGGCGAGAGACCCAGTACTTC,CASSLQGRETQYF
TRBJ2-7,NA,TRBV11-2,NA,TGTGCCAGCAGCTTAGGCGTTAGGCTAGCGAAATTCTCCTACGAGCAGTACTTC,CASSLGVRLAKFSYEQYF
TRBJ1-1,NA,TRBV14,NA,TGTGCCAGCAGCAGCCCCCCTGGCGGTGGAGGGGACACTGAAGCTTTCTTT,CASSSPPGGGGDTEAFF
TRBJ2-3,NA,TRBV7-9,TRBD1,TGTGCCAGCAGCCACGACAGGGAGACAGATACGCAGTATTTT,CASSHDRETDTQYF
TRBJ1-5,NA,TRBV30,NA,TGTGCCTGGAGTGTAACCTGGGCCTCGACGGGGCAGCCCCAGCATTTT,CAWSVTWASTGQPQHF
TRBJ1-1,NA,TRBV27,NA,TGTGCCAGCAGTACATCCCTGACAGGGAACACTGAAGCTTTCTTT,CASSTSLTGNTEAFF
TRBJ2-5,once,TRBV7-9,NA,TGTGCCAGCAGCTTAGCTATGGCAGGCCCAAAAGAGACCCAGTACTTC,CASSLAMAGPKETQYF
TRBJ2-7,NA,TRBV10-3,TRBD1,TGTGCCATCAGTGAGTCGATCAGGGACAGGGGTTTCTACGAGCAGTACTTC,CAISESIRDRGFYEQYF
TRBJ2-1,NA,TRBV28,TRBD2,TGTGCCAGCAGTCCCACCCCAGGACTAGCGGGAGGCTCGAGCTCCTACAATGAGCAGTTCTTC,CASSPTPGLAGGSSSYNEQFF
TRBJ1-2,few,TRBV19,NA,TGTGCCAGTAGTAAGACAAACTATGGCTACACCTTC,CASSKTNYGYTF
TRBJ1-5,NA,TRBV10-2,NA,TGCGCCAGCAAACAAGGGGCAGGGAATCAGCCCCAGCATTTT,CASKQGAGNQPQHF
TRBJ1-1,NA,TRBV27,NA,TGTGCCAGCAGTACGGGACAACGGAACACTGAAGCTTTCTTT,CASSTGQRNTEAFF
TRBJ1-2,NA,TRBV7-2,NA,TGTGCCAGCAGCTTACGGGCCAGGGGCCATGGCTACACCTTC,CASSLRARGHGYTF
TRBJ1-1,NA,TRBV5-1,NA,TGCGCCAGCAGCTTGTTCGACTGGAGAGGGAACACTGAAGCTTTCTTT,CASSLFDWRGNTEAFF
TRBJ2-2,NA,TRBV5-1,TRBD1,TGCGCCAGCAGCGATTTAGGGGGCCCCGGGGAGCTGTTTTTT,CASSDLGGPGELFF
TRBJ2-2,NA,TRBV5-1,TRBD1,TGCGCCAGCAGCTTGGGTGGGACAGGGGGCCGCACCGGGGAGCTGTTTTTT,CASSLGGTGGRTGELFF
TRBJ2-2,few,TRBV2,NA,TGTGCCAGACAGGGGAACACCGGGGAGCTGTTTTTT,CARQGNTGELFF
TRBJ2-1,NA,TRBV4-2,NA,TGTGCCAGCAGCCAGGCTCTAGCGCGGACGAATGAGCAGTTCTTC,CASSQALARTNEQFF
TRBJ2-1,NA,TRBV12-5,NA,TGTGCTAGTGGTCCTCCCGATAGGGGATTGAAAGGTAATGAGCAGTTCTTC,CASGPPDRGLKGNEQFF
TRBJ2-7,NA,TRBV19,NA,TGTGCCAGTAGTATCAACTTCCCTTCGTACGAGCAGTACTTC,CASSINFPSYEQYF
TRBJ2-1,NA,TRBV7-9,TRBD2,TGTGCCAGCAGCCAGTCCGGGACTACCAATGAGCAGTTCTTC,CASSQSGTTNEQFF
TRBJ2-7,NA,TRBV19,NA,TGTGCCAGTAGTCCCTCCCCCTACTACGAGCAGTACTTC,CASSPSPYYEQYF
TRBJ2-1,NA,TRBV11-3,TRBD1,TGTGCCAGCAGTATACAGGGGGTGGTCTTCAAGAATGAGCAGTTCTTC,CASSIQGVVFKNEQFF
TRBJ1-2,NA,TRBV6-5,NA,TGTGCCAGCAGTTACTCCGAGAAGTTTAACTATGGCTACACCTTC,CASSYSEKFNYGYTF
TRBJ2-3,NA,TRBV18,NA,TGTGCCAGCTCGCCGGGAAACGTAGGAGATACGCAGTATTTT,CASSPGNVGDTQYF
TRBJ1-1,NA,TRBV18,NA,TGTGCCAGCTCACCCTCGACAGCGAACACTGAAGCTTTCTTT,CASSPSTANTEAFF
TRBJ1-5,few,TRBV21-1,NA,TGTGCCAGCAGCGGCCGTCAGGGTAGCAATCAGCCCCAGCATTTT,CASSGRQGSNQPQHF
TRBJ2-1,NA,TRBV2,TRBD2,TGTGCCAGCAGCGCTACCCTACTAGCGGGAAAGAGCTCCTACAATGAGCAGTTCTTC,CASSATLLAGKSSYNEQFF
TRBJ2-3,NA,TRBV29-1,TRBD2,TGCAGCGTTGTGTGGCTCCCGGGGGGTACGCAGTATTTT,CSVVWLPGGTQYF